This TCR beta chain is drawn from a study of circulating and synovial CD4+ cells in juvenile arthritis. Study-wide points: Deeper sequencing increased measured overlap with synovial clonotypes. Compared with bulk blood, circulating pathogenic-like lymphocytes shared substantially more CDR3 sequences with synovial T cells.

Only in-frame clones appear in the TCRdb table, and some are missing; sequencing was by immunoSEQ multiplex PCR. The data hold 30,000 to 40,000 clones, with about 94% observed a single time. Germline trimming cut 4 bases from V and 5 bases from J; bases unmatched to any gene: 4. Per germline, CDR1 SGHAT and CDR2 FQNNGV. The CDR3 totals 15 residues. For this clone: Antigen: not known.

This clonotype originated in a human donor with juvenile idiopathic arthritis. V gene TRBV11-2 combines with J gene TRBJ2-1; 11 bases align to TRBD2. Sequencing input: CD4+ T cells from blood. This CDR3 reads CASSSLAGVHNEQFF. DNA of the CDR3: TGTGCCAGCAGCTCACTAGCGGGGGTCCACAATGAGCAGTTCTTC.